This record covers a single TCR beta chain. Its specificity is unknown. Germline CDR1 SGHNT, CDR2 YYREEE (reference sequence). Deletions cut 4 bases from V and 2 bases from J, with 16 bases between. The CDR3 totals 16 residues. The run depth of the assay was deep. The data were produced by immunoSEQ multiplex PCR, yet TCRdb's version contains in-frame clones alone and is incomplete. Among about 1 million clones, about 75% were seen once, and the ten largest hold approximately 1.5%. The sample is drawn from a study of shared clonotypes between healthy human individuals. Regarding the study as a whole: It was observed that roughly 4.8% of naive CD4 clonotypes were shared across a handful of donors.

The sequenced material came from memory CD4+ T cells sorted from blood. The subset: CD45RA-negative fraction. The chain joins TRBV5-4 to TRBJ1-3; the D gene is possibly TRBD1 (6 bases). This TCR was sampled from a man younger than 35 in good health. The CDR3 region is CASSQDRSTAGNTIYF. The CDR3 nucleotides are TGTGCCAGCAGCCAAGACAGGTCTACAGCTGGAAACACCATATATTTT.